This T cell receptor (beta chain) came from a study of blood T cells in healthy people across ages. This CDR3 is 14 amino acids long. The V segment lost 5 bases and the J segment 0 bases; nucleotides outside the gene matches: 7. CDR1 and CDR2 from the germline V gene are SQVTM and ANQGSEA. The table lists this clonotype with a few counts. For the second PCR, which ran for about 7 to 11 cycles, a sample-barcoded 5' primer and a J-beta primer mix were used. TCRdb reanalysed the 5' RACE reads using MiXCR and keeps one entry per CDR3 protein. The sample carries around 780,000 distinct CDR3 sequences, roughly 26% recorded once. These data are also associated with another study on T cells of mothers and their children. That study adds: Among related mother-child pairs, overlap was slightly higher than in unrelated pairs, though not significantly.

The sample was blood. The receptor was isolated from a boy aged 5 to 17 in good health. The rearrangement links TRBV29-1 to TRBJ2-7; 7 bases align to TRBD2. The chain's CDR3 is CSVLRELSSYEQYF. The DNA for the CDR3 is TGCAGCGTTCTGCGGGAGTTAAGCTCCTACGAGCAGTACTTC.